One TCR beta chain is described in this entry. Per the original methods: How many nucleated cells were present was estimated from reference gene primer amplification. Sequencing used immunoSEQ multiplex PCR; TCRdb keeps in-frame clones, though not all of them. V and J calls and clone size are as listed in that table; D and trimming were resolved from the DNA. The sample consists of 150,000 to 200,000 clones, around 80% of them appearing once. The V gene lost 4 bases and the J gene lost 1 base, with 10 bases spanning the gap. This CDR3 region has 14 residues. Per the germline V gene, CDR1 is KGHSH and CDR2 is LQKENI. The sample comes from a study of blood T cell repertoires in COVID-19. For the study at large: The analysed material was cDNA or gDNA that came from T cells, B-cell-depleted T cells, or PBMCs.

The rearrangement uses TRBV18 and TRBJ1-1, with TRBD1 as a possible D gene (5 bases). Sequenced sample: peripheral blood. The sequence was collected from a woman aged 80 or older with acute or convalescent COVID-19. For the CDR3, the DNA is TGTGCCAGCTCACTCGGGAGGGGGAACACTGAAGCTTTCTTT. It codes for CASSLGRGNTEAFF.